These T cell receptor beta chains were read from a single sample in a study of shared clonotypes between healthy human individuals. The data were produced by immunoSEQ multiplex PCR, yet TCRdb's version contains in-frame clones alone and is incomplete. The sample records 300,000 to 350,000 clones, about 73% being singletons. Sequencing used memory CD4+ T cells sorted from blood. Every receptor here comes from a man aged 25 to 40 in good health. CDR3s include the opening cysteine and the closing phenylalanine or tryptophan. The D gene is left open where the match is weak. Only some rows state a clone size, as once, few, many or a class for expanded clones.

CDR3 DNA: TGCGCCAGCAGCTTGGGGGGGAACACGAACACTGAAGCTTTCTTT
CDR3 protein: CASSLGGNTNTEAFF
D gene: NA
J gene: TRBJ1-1
clone size: NA
V gene: TRBV5-1

CDR3 DNA: TGTGCCAGCAGCAGAGGTACAGGGTACGACGAGCAGTACTTC
CDR3 protein: CASSRGTGYDEQYF
D gene: NA
J gene: TRBJ2-7
clone size: NA
V gene: TRBV5-8

CDR3 DNA: TGTGCCAGCTCACCACAATCGCAAGTATACAATGAGCAGTTCTTC
CDR3 protein: CASSPQSQVYNEQFF
D gene: NA
J gene: TRBJ2-1
clone size: NA
V gene: TRBV18

CDR3 DNA: TGTGCCAGTAGTGACGGGACAGAACAAGAGACCCAGTACTTC
CDR3 protein: CASSDGTEQETQYF
D gene: TRBD1
J gene: TRBJ2-5
clone size: NA
V gene: TRBV19

CDR3 DNA: TGTGCCAGCAGCCAAGATTTCTTTAGGACTAGCGGGAATAACGAGCAGTACTTC
CDR3 protein: CASSQDFFRTSGNNEQYF
D gene: TRBD2
J gene: TRBJ2-7
clone size: NA
V gene: TRBV4-2

CDR3 DNA: TGCGCCAGCAGCTTGGCCTCCAGGGCCAGCACAGATACGCAGTATTTT
CDR3 protein: CASSLASRASTDTQYF
D gene: NA
J gene: TRBJ2-3
clone size: NA
V gene: TRBV5-1

CDR3 DNA: TGTGCCAGCAGCTTGCCTGGGGAAAACATTCAGTACTTC
CDR3 protein: CASSLPGENIQYF
D gene: NA
J gene: TRBJ2-4
clone size: NA
V gene: TRBV11-2

CDR3 DNA: TGTGCCAGCAGTCCCCGACAGGGACCAAATCAGCCCCAGCATTTT
CDR3 protein: CASSPRQGPNQPQHF
D gene: TRBD1
J gene: TRBJ1-5
clone size: NA
V gene: TRBV28

CDR3 DNA: TGTGCCAGCAGCTTGGGGGACAGACGGCGCGGGGAGCTGTTTTTT
CDR3 protein: CASSLGDRRRGELFF
D gene: TRBD1
J gene: TRBJ2-2
clone size: few
V gene: TRBV7-9

CDR3 DNA: TGTGCCTGGACCCCTCGTCGAAGACGCTACGAGCAGTACTTC
CDR3 protein: CAWTPRRRRYEQYF
D gene: NA
J gene: TRBJ2-7
clone size: NA
V gene: TRBV30

CDR3 DNA: TGTGCTAGTGGCTTGGGGGGAGATACGCAGTATTTT
CDR3 protein: CASGLGGDTQYF
D gene: NA
J gene: TRBJ2-3
clone size: NA
V gene: TRBV12-5

CDR3 DNA: TGCGCCAGCAGCGTAGAAACGAACACTGAAGCTTTCTTT
CDR3 protein: CASSVETNTEAFF
D gene: NA
J gene: TRBJ1-1
clone size: NA
V gene: TRBV5-1

CDR3 DNA: TGCGCCAGCTCCCGGACTAGCGGCCACACAGATACGCAGTATTTT
CDR3 protein: CASSRTSGHTDTQYF
D gene: TRBD2
J gene: TRBJ2-3
clone size: NA
V gene: TRBV10-1

CDR3 DNA: TGCGCCAGCAGTGCGGGTGGCTACGAGCAGTACTTC
CDR3 protein: CASSAGGYEQYF
D gene: NA
J gene: TRBJ2-7
clone size: NA
V gene: TRBV10-2

CDR3 DNA: TGTGCCAGCAGCTTACAGGGGGCCGGCAATCAGCCCCAGCATTTT
CDR3 protein: CASSLQGAGNQPQHF
D gene: TRBD1
J gene: TRBJ1-5
clone size: NA
V gene: TRBV7-9

CDR3 DNA: TGTGCCAGCAGCTTAGTTAGGTACACCGGGGAGCTGTTTTTT
CDR3 protein: CASSLVRYTGELFF
D gene: NA
J gene: TRBJ2-2
clone size: NA
V gene: TRBV11-2

CDR3 DNA: TGTGCCAGCAGCGGACCGGGACAGGGGGAGGAGACCCAGTACTTC
CDR3 protein: CASSGPGQGEETQYF
D gene: TRBD1
J gene: TRBJ2-5
clone size: NA
V gene: TRBV5-6

CDR3 DNA: TGTGCCAGCAGGCCGGGACCGCGGAACACCGGGGAGCTGTTTTTT
CDR3 protein: CASRPGPRNTGELFF
D gene: NA
J gene: TRBJ2-2
clone size: NA
V gene: TRBV28

CDR3 DNA: TGTGCCAGCAGCTTATTGGCCGAAGCTTTCTTT
CDR3 protein: CASSLLAEAFF
D gene: NA
J gene: TRBJ1-1
clone size: NA
V gene: TRBV7-2

CDR3 DNA: TGTGCCAGCAGACGGGACAGGGGAGGTCTCGAGCAGTACTTC
CDR3 protein: CASRRDRGGLEQYF
D gene: TRBD1
J gene: TRBJ2-7
clone size: NA
V gene: TRBV27

CDR3 DNA: TGTGCCATCAGTGAGTCGGGAACGGCTTACGAGCAGTACTTC
CDR3 protein: CAISESGTAYEQYF
D gene: NA
J gene: TRBJ2-7
clone size: NA
V gene: TRBV10-3

CDR3 DNA: TGTGCCAGCACTACAGGGGAAAATCAGCCCCAGCATTTT
CDR3 protein: CASTTGENQPQHF
D gene: TRBD1
J gene: TRBJ1-5
clone size: NA
V gene: TRBV6-5

CDR3 DNA: TGTGCCAGCAGTTTGACAGCGCTTAATGAAAAACTGTTTTTT
CDR3 protein: CASSLTALNEKLFF
D gene: NA
J gene: TRBJ1-4
clone size: NA
V gene: TRBV6-5

CDR3 DNA: TGTGCCAGCAGCTTGGCCGGGGGAGTACGGGAGACCCAGTACTTC
CDR3 protein: CASSLAGGVRETQYF
D gene: NA
J gene: TRBJ2-5
clone size: NA
V gene: TRBV5-5

CDR3 DNA: TGTGCCAGCTCACTGAAAGCGGGTGGGGAGTACGAGCAGTACTTC
CDR3 protein: CASSLKAGGEYEQYF
D gene: NA
J gene: TRBJ2-7
clone size: NA
V gene: TRBV18

CDR3 DNA: TGTGCCAGCATATACACAGATACGCAGTATTTT
CDR3 protein: CASIYTDTQYF
D gene: NA
J gene: TRBJ2-3
clone size: many
V gene: TRBV2

CDR3 DNA: TGTGCCAGCAGGACAGGGGGGTGGGAAGATACGCAGTATTTT
CDR3 protein: CASRTGGWEDTQYF
D gene: TRBD1
J gene: TRBJ2-3
clone size: NA
V gene: TRBV2

CDR3 DNA: TGCGCCAGCAGCTTGAGATCCGGGACCCCAAAGGGATCCTACGAGCAGTACTTC
CDR3 protein: CASSLRSGTPKGSYEQYF
D gene: NA
J gene: TRBJ2-7
clone size: NA
V gene: TRBV5-1

CDR3 DNA: TGTGCCAGCAGCTTAGCCGCAGGAACCGCCTACGAGCAGTACTTC
CDR3 protein: CASSLAAGTAYEQYF
D gene: NA
J gene: TRBJ2-7
clone size: NA
V gene: TRBV7-8

CDR3 DNA: TGTGCCAGCTCACCATCAGAACTAGACACTGAAGCTTTCTTT
CDR3 protein: CASSPSELDTEAFF
D gene: NA
J gene: TRBJ1-1
clone size: NA
V gene: TRBV18

CDR3 DNA: TGTGCCAGCGGGGGTGGGATCGATGAGCAGTTCTTC
CDR3 protein: CASGGGIDEQFF
D gene: NA
J gene: TRBJ2-1
clone size: NA
V gene: TRBV28

CDR3 DNA: TGCGCCAGCAGCTTGGAACCTGGGGGGCTAGCCGACGGGGAGCTGTTTTTT
CDR3 protein: CASSLEPGGLADGELFF
D gene: NA
J gene: TRBJ2-2
clone size: NA
V gene: TRBV5-1

CDR3 DNA: TGTGCCAGCAGCCGGCAGGGACGTCCGAATCGGGAGCTGTTTTTT
CDR3 protein: CASSRQGRPNRELFF
D gene: NA
J gene: TRBJ2-2
clone size: NA
V gene: TRBV14

CDR3 DNA: TGCGCCAGCAGCAAGGAAGCATCTAGCGGTTACAATGAGCAGTTCTTC
CDR3 protein: CASSKEASSGYNEQFF
D gene: TRBD2
J gene: TRBJ2-1
clone size: NA
V gene: TRBV5-1

CDR3 DNA: TGTGCCAGCTCACCTAGGACTAGCGCCTACGAGCAGTACTTC
CDR3 protein: CASSPRTSAYEQYF
D gene: TRBD2
J gene: TRBJ2-7
clone size: NA
V gene: TRBV18

CDR3 DNA: TGTGCCATCAGCGACCAGGCCACTGAAGCTTTCTTT
CDR3 protein: CAISDQATEAFF
D gene: NA
J gene: TRBJ1-1
clone size: NA
V gene: TRBV10-3

CDR3 DNA: TGTGCCAGCTCACGTTTCAACAATGAGCAGTTCTTC
CDR3 protein: CASSRFNNEQFF
D gene: NA
J gene: TRBJ2-1
clone size: NA
V gene: TRBV18

CDR3 DNA: TGTGCCAGCATCAAAACAGGGGGCGAGGGCTACACCTTC
CDR3 protein: CASIKTGGEGYTF
D gene: TRBD1
J gene: TRBJ1-2
clone size: NA
V gene: TRBV6-6

CDR3 DNA: TGTGCCAGCACTGTAGCGGGAGTCTCCAGGGAGACCCAGTACTTC
CDR3 protein: CASTVAGVSRETQYF
D gene: TRBD2
J gene: TRBJ2-5
clone size: NA
V gene: TRBV2

CDR3 DNA: TGCGCCAGCAGCCCACAGTCCGATACGCAGTATTTT
CDR3 protein: CASSPQSDTQYF
D gene: NA
J gene: TRBJ2-3
clone size: NA
V gene: TRBV5-1

CDR3 DNA: TGTGCCAGTAGTATTAGGAGGGGGGAGCAAGAGACCCAGTACTTC
CDR3 protein: CASSIRRGEQETQYF
D gene: NA
J gene: TRBJ2-5
clone size: NA
V gene: TRBV19

CDR3 DNA: TGTGCCAGCTCACCACCCATCATGGACAATGAGCAGTTCTTC
CDR3 protein: CASSPPIMDNEQFF
D gene: NA
J gene: TRBJ2-1
clone size: NA
V gene: TRBV18

CDR3 DNA: TGTGCCAGCAGGTCGGCGGATCAAGAGACCCAGTACTTC
CDR3 protein: CASRSADQETQYF
D gene: NA
J gene: TRBJ2-5
clone size: NA
V gene: TRBV28

CDR3 DNA: TGTGCCAGCAGCTTAAGACGGGAGGCTTACAATGAGCAGTTCTTC
CDR3 protein: CASSLRREAYNEQFF
D gene: TRBD2
J gene: TRBJ2-1
clone size: NA
V gene: TRBV7-8

CDR3 DNA: TGTGCCAGCAGTGAAGCGTTAACAGGAAACACTGAAGCTTTCTTT
CDR3 protein: CASSEALTGNTEAFF
D gene: NA
J gene: TRBJ1-1
clone size: NA
V gene: TRBV6-1

CDR3 DNA: TGTGCCAGCAGCGCAGGGGAATCCGGGGAGCTGTTTTTT
CDR3 protein: CASSAGESGELFF
D gene: NA
J gene: TRBJ2-2
clone size: NA
V gene: TRBV6-5

CDR3 DNA: TGTGCCAGCAAGGAGACACCGGCCTCTGGAGCTTTCTTT
CDR3 protein: CASKETPASGAFF
D gene: NA
J gene: TRBJ1-1
clone size: once
V gene: TRBV6-4

CDR3 DNA: TGTGCCAGCAGCTCAGACAGGGACAATGAGCAGTTCTTC
CDR3 protein: CASSSDRDNEQFF
D gene: TRBD1
J gene: TRBJ2-1
clone size: NA
V gene: TRBV7-9

CDR3 DNA: TGTGCCAGCAGTTACGGAGCTAGCGCCTACAATGAGCAGTTCTTC
CDR3 protein: CASSYGASAYNEQFF
D gene: NA
J gene: TRBJ2-1
clone size: NA
V gene: TRBV6-5

CDR3 DNA: TGTGCCAGCAGTCCCCCCGGGCTAGCGGTAGATACGCAGTATTTT
CDR3 protein: CASSPPGLAVDTQYF
D gene: TRBD2
J gene: TRBJ2-3
clone size: NA
V gene: TRBV28

CDR3 DNA: TGTGCCATCAGTGATCCCGGGACGCCCCAGCATTTT
CDR3 protein: CAISDPGTPQHF
D gene: NA
J gene: TRBJ1-5
clone size: many
V gene: TRBV10-3

CDR3 DNA: TGCGCCAGCAGCCCTGAACGGGCGAACTATGGCTACACCTTC
CDR3 protein: CASSPERANYGYTF
D gene: NA
J gene: TRBJ1-2
clone size: NA
V gene: TRBV5-1

CDR3 DNA: TGTGCCAGCAGTTCCTACGAGCAGTACTTC
CDR3 protein: CASSSYEQYF
D gene: NA
J gene: TRBJ2-7
clone size: NA
V gene: TRBV27

CDR3 DNA: TGTGCCAGCAGGCTACAGGGGGCCCATAATTCACCCCTCCACTTT
CDR3 protein: CASRLQGAHNSPLHF
D gene: TRBD1
J gene: TRBJ1-6
clone size: NA
V gene: TRBV7-9

CDR3 DNA: TGTGCCAGCAGAGAGGGACTAGCGGCTACCTACGAGCAGTACTTC
CDR3 protein: CASREGLAATYEQYF
D gene: TRBD2
J gene: TRBJ2-7
clone size: NA
V gene: TRBV5-4